This T cell receptor (beta chain) was observed in a study of cytomegalovirus exposure and HLA in healthy donors. Study-wide points: Several of the most significant clusters were apparently associated with common viral pathogens in a later analysis. About 87% or about 30% of the time was how often most TCR beta V segments were productive, according to an earlier analysis.

As for this clone: Its specificity is unknown.

CDR3 length equals 16 residues. Unmatched junction bases numbered 10, after V lost 4 bases and J lost 1 base. The germline gives CDR1 SGHRS, CDR2 YFSETQ. The PCR ran on 60 Vbeta and 13 Jbeta primers. Measured with immunoSEQ multiplex PCR; TCRdb has only the in-frame clones, and not every one. The sample gives over 100,000 clones, 74% of which show up once; approximately 7% is in the top ten. The V gene is TRBV5-1, the J gene TRBJ2-7; TRBD2 matches 8 bases. The sequence was obtained from a man in his forties or fifties in good health and CMV-seropositive. Sequencing used PBMCs. Here the CDR3 reads CASSPSLAGFSYEQYF. For the CDR3, the DNA is TGCGCCAGCAGCCCGTCTTTAGCGGGGTTTTCCTACGAGCAGTACTTC.